This T cell receptor (beta chain) was identified during a study of CD8 T cells in ankylosing spondylitis (dated 2017 in TCRdb). At the level of the whole study: The study profiled T cell receptor beta repertoires in healthy donors and ankylosing spondylitis patients to find disease-linked TCR variants. The whole study cohort included 108 healthy donors and 20 to 30 ankylosing spondylitis patients. Peripheral blood was sampled, and synovial fluid was additionally collected from ankylosing spondylitis patients. Broader findings and caveats from the paper: Blood from ankylosing spondylitis patients appeared to be characterized by a TCR beta motif made up of eight highly homologous amino acid variants. Some motif variants had previously been reported in the synovial fluid and blood of reactive arthritis patients, which suggests shared mechanisms of disease initiation. According to the report, matched synovial fluid samples from ankylosing spondylitis patients were significantly enriched for the disease-linked clones. In peripheral blood, the disease-linked clones were found at relatively low frequencies and had a CD8+ phenotype.

The listed sequencing device is Illumina HiSeq 2500. Quantitative 5'-RACE with molecular barcodes was the method used to prepare the TCR beta libraries. As for how the authors treated the data: To identify disease-linked TCR variants, a new computational method was used, one built on a probabilistic model of VDJ rearrangement. The raw public reads went through TCRdb reprocessing: fastp at Q25, MiXCR clone calling, in-frame beta chains kept. CDR3 protein duplicates are merged, each entry listing the most common genes and DNA. TCRdb's processing, not the authors', yielded these V and J calls. Within this sample are about 330,000 distinct CDR3 sequences, with roughly 8% of them counted one time only. The ten largest clones add up to about 15% of the sample. The sample holds a few counts of this clonotype. There is no known antigen for this receptor. No much larger clone is present one base from it, and per-base qualities are unavailable.

CDR1 and CDR2, looked up from the germline V gene (reference sequence), are SGHAT and FQDESV. V loses 5 bases at its end and J loses 10 bases; junction bases beyond the gene matches: 9. There are 15 amino acids in the CDR3, from cysteine to phenylalanine inclusive. The retained sequence is limited to the CDR3, 45 bases, with the frame set at the first base. The sequenced sample was blood, either unsorted or a sorted T cell fraction (not recorded which). This receptor was taken from a male donor with ankylosing spondylitis. The V and J segments used are TRBV11-1 and TRBJ2-1, and TRBD2 matches 12 of the central bases. CDR3 sequence: CASSLLLAGGGEQFF. The bases read TGTGCCAGCAGCCTCCTGCTAGCGGGAGGGGGGGAGCAGTTCTTC.